One and the same sample provided the 13 T cell receptor beta chains below, sequenced in a study of blood T cell repertoires in COVID-19. Profiled with immunoSEQ multiplex PCR; TCRdb holds only in-frame clones, not every one. The profile shows about 290,000 clones, about 82% of them singletons. The sequencing input was peripheral blood. Source of these receptors: a woman between 50 and 59 years old with active or convalescent COVID-19.

This clone was found once. The gene calls are TRBV4-1 and TRBJ2-1; TRBD2 agrees at 13 bases. Germline assignment: CDR1 MGHRA and CDR2 YSYEKL. V was clipped by 0 bases and J by 15 bases; unmatched bases: 5. CDR3 length: 14 amino acids. This CDR3 is CASSQEMGTSGMFF. The DNA for the CDR3 is TGCGCCAGCAGCCAAGAAATGGGGACTAGCGGGATGTTCTTC.

This chain links TRBV6-5 with TRBJ1-3, with 9 bases lining up with TRBD1. Trimming removed 6 bases from V and 2 bases from J; junction bases left unmatched: 5. The CDR3 runs 15 residues. Germline values: CDR1 MNHEY, CDR2 SVGAGI. CDR3 nucleotide sequence: TGTGCCAGCAGCGGGACAGGGCGGGCTGGAAACACCATATATTTT. Amino acid sequence: CASSGTGRAGNTIYF.

CDR3 protein: CASSLLAASYNEQFF. The CDR3 region has the DNA TGTGCCAGCAGTTTACTAGCGGCCTCCTACAATGAGCAGTTCTTC. This rearrangement joins TRBV28 to TRBJ2-1, with 7 bases fitting TRBD2. Per germline, CDR1 MDHEN and CDR2 SYDVKM. V lost 2 bases, J lost 0 bases, and 1 base stayed unmatched. The length of the CDR3 is 15 residues. The full variable domain, with the rest looked up from reference TRBV28 and TRBJ2-1, is DVKVTQSSRYLVKRTGEKVFLECVQDMDHENMFWYRQDPGLGLRLIYFSYDVKMKEKGDIPEGYSVSREKKERFSLILESASTNQTSMYLCASSLLAASYNEQFFGPGTRLTVL.

The chain carries TRBV2 and TRBJ1-4; tentatively, D is TRBD1 (6 bases). Germline assignment: CDR1 SNHLY and CDR2 FYNNEI. The CDR3 spans 13 residues. The V and J ends lost 8 bases and 8 bases respectively, with 15 bases between them. As DNA, the CDR3 is TGTGCCAGCGGGGTTGGGCAGGGGGAAAAACTGTTTTTT. Its protein product is CASGVGQGEKLFF.

The J gene is TRBJ2-7, the V gene TRBV2, with TRBD1 matching 9 bases. V shed 8 bases, J shed 0 bases, and the junction held 2 bases outside the gene matches. CDR1 and CDR2 from the germline V gene are SNHLY and FYNNEI. This CDR3 is built from 13 residues. CDR3 protein: CASGGQGSYEQYF. The CDR3 DNA reads TGTGCCAGCGGGGGACAGGGCTCCTACGAGCAGTACTTC. Supplemented by reference TRBV2 and TRBJ2-7, the full variable domain reads EPEVTQTPSHQVTQMGQEVILRCVPISNHLYFYWYRQILGQKVEFLVSFYNNEISEKSEIFDDQFSVERPDGSNFTLKIRSTKLEDSAMYFCASGGQGSYEQYFGPGTRLTVT.

The rearrangement uses TRBV15 and TRBJ2-5; TRBD1 agrees at 9 bases. The CDR3 has 16 residues. From germline, CDR1 is LNHNV and CDR2 YYDKDF (reference sequence). Losses at the gene ends were 1 base for V and 2 bases for J; bases not matched to a gene: 5. This chain's CDR3 is CATSRGAGTGQETQYF. The CDR3, as DNA: TGTGCCACCAGCAGAGGCGCCGGGACAGGGCAAGAGACCCAGTACTTC.

This clone turned up a few times. The J gene is TRBJ1-4, the V gene TRBV2, with TRBD1 as a possible D gene (6 bases). This CDR3 comprises 18 residues. Trimming cost V 3 bases and J 0 bases, with 17 bases left between them. Germline V gene data show CDR1 as SNHLY and CDR2 as FYNNEI. The CDR3 spells CASSELGQPTTTNEKLFF. DNA for the CDR3: TGTGCCAGCAGTGAGTTGGGACAACCAACCACAACTAATGAAAAACTGTTTTTT.

This clone showed up just once. CDR3 amino acids: CASSLSGSYGYTF. The CDR3 DNA sequence: TGTGCCAGCAGTTTATCGGGGAGCTATGGCTACACCTTC. The chain links TRBV27 to TRBJ1-2; D unclear. Trimming stripped 0 bases from V and 4 bases from J, with 6 bases between. The CDR3 runs to 13 residues. The germline gives CDR1 MNHEY, CDR2 SMNVEV (reference sequence).

The chain carries TRBV3-1 (or the pseudogene TRBV3-2) and TRBJ2-1; 9 bases fit TRBD2. This CDR3 comprises 14 residues. Germline V lookup: CDR1 LGHDT, CDR2 YNNKEL (reference sequence). V lost 4 bases and J lost 6; bases outside the gene matches: 4. The DNA of the CDR3 is TGTGCCAGCAGCCTGACTAGCGGAGCCAATGAGCAGTTCTTC. Translation: CASSLTSGANEQFF.

The genes are TRBV28 and TRBJ2-7, with D possibly being TRBD1 (6 bases). The CDR3 consists of 14 residues. The V end was cut by 3 bases, the J end by 5 bases, with 14 bases between. CDR1 MDHEN and CDR2 SYDVKM come from the germline V gene. The CDR3 loop reads CASSLPGTFDEQYF. The CDR3 bases are TGTGCCAGCAGTTTGCCAGGGACATTCGACGAGCAGTACTTC.

The chain is built from TRBV18 and TRBJ1-2, with a weak D call TRBD1 (6 bases). V shed 6 bases and J shed 6 bases, with 14 bases lying between them. The germline V gene has CDR1 KGHSH and CDR2 LQKENI. CDR3 length equals 13 residues. The CDR3 region has the DNA TGTGCCAGCTCCGAACAGGGATGGGATGGCTACACCTTC. This sequence encodes CASSEQGWDGYTF.

Comments on this clone: Germline and junction disagree at one end, which may indicate a read error. Other DNA sequences in the same sample also yield this CDR3. V gene TRBV2 combines with J gene TRBJ1-1; D might be TRBD1 (5 bases). The CDR3 runs 14 residues. The germline CDR1 and CDR2 sequences are SNHLY and FYNNEI. CDR3 in DNA: TGTGCCAGCAGGGAAGACAGACTGAACACTGAAGCTTTCTTT. Protein sequence: CASREDRLNTEAFF.

The chain has TRBV7-2 and TRBJ1-1; 8 bases are a match to TRBD1. Trimming at V came to 5 bases and at J to 11 bases, leaving 10 bases not matched to a gene. Germline V gives CDR1 SGHTA, CDR2 FQGNSA. This CDR3 region has 13 residues. Here the CDR3 reads CASSMRQGSKAFF. CDR3 in DNA: TGTGCCAGCAGCATGCGACAGGGGAGTAAGGCTTTCTTT.